The clone carrying this T cell receptor beta chain appeared a few times. The data derive from a study of T-cell reconstitution after alpha-beta-depleted transplantation in children. For TCRbeta, the library was prepared with unique molecular identifiers. TCRdb reanalysed the PCR reads using MiXCR and keeps one entry per CDR3 protein. The data show some 590,000 distinct CDR3 sequences, 10% seen once. The germline V gene encodes CDR1 SGHTA and CDR2 FQGTGA. Deletions cut 5 bases from V and 9 bases from J, with 14 bases between. The CDR3 covers 13 residues. The TCR was taken from a human donor who donated a stem cell graft to a child with acute myeloid leukemia. The chain employs TRBV7-3 and TRBJ2-1; TRBD2 is a possible D gene (6 bases). The input for sequencing was PBMCs from the stem cell graft donor, taken from the stem cell graft. The CDR3: CASSPLEGGEQFF. CDR3 in DNA: TGTGCCAGCAGCCCACTAGAGGGAGGTGAGCAGTTCTTC.